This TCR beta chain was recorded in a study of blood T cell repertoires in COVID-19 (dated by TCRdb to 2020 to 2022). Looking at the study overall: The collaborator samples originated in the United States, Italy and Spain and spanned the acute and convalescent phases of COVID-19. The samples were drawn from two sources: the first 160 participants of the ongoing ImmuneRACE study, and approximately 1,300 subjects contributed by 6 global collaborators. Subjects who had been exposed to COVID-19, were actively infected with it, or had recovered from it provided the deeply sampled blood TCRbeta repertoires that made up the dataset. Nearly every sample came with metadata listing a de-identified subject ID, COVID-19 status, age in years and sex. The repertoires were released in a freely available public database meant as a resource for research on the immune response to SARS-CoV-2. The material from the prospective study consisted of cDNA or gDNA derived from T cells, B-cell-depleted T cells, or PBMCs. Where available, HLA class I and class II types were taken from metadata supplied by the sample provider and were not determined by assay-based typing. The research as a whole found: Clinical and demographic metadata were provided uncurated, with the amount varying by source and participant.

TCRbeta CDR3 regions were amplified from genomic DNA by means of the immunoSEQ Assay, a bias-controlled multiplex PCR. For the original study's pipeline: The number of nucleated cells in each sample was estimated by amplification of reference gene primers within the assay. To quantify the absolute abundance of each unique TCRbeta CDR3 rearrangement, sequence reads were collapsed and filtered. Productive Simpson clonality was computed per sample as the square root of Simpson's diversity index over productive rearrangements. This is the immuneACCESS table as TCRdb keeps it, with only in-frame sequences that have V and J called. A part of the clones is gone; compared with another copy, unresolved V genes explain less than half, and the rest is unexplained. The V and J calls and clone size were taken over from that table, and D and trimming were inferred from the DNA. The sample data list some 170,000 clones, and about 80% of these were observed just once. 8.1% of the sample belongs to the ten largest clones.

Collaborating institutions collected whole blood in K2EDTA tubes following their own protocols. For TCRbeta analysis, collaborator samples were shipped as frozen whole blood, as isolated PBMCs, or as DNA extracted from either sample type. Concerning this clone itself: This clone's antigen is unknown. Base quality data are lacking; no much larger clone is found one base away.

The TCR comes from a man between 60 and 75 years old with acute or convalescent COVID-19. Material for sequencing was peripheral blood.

The sequenced DNA: TGTGCCACCAGTTCTACAGGTAACACTGAAGCTTTCTTT. Its translation reads: CATSSTGNTEAFF. This sequence uses TRBV24-1 and TRBJ1-1; TRBD1 is a weak D gene call, 5 bases matching. V and J are truncated by 6 bases and 2 bases respectively, leaving an intervening sequence of 9 bases. The germline V gene supplies CDR1 KGHDR and CDR2 SFDVKD. The CDR3 covers 13 residues, taking in both the cysteine and the phenylalanine. Kept here is only the CDR3 DNA, which spans 39 bases and is read in frame from base 1.